The clone carrying this TCR beta chain was recorded many times. This record comes from a study of blood T cells in healthy people across ages. Germline trimming cut 3 bases from V and 7 bases from J; bases unmatched to any gene: 10. The CDR3 length is 15 residues. Germline V CDR1 and CDR2: SGDLS, YYNGEE. Together with a sample-barcoded 5' primer, a J-beta primer mix was included in a second PCR lasting about 7 to 12 cycles. Any given sample supplied a minimum of 3 million CDR3-containing paired-end reads. Using its own MiXCR run on the 5' RACE reads, TCRdb lists one record per CDR3 protein. The repertoire holds some 550,000 distinct CDR3 sequences, with 40% to 50% as singletons.

The sequenced material came from blood. The clonotype originates from a man at least 80 years old in good health. The chain joins TRBV9 to TRBJ2-1; 7 bases agree with TRBD2. The CDR3 coding sequence is TGTGCCAGCAGCGCCACGGGGGGAAAAATAAATGAGCAGTTCTTC. Its protein is CASSATGGKINEQFF.